Following are 30 T cell receptor beta chains from one sample sequenced in a study of CD8+ T cells in alopecia areata. RNA extraction was followed by reverse transcription into cDNA, which acted as the sequencing template. Repertoires were generated with immunoSEQ multiplex PCR, while TCRdb's copy carries only in-frame clones and drops some. This table holds 65,000 to 90,000 clones, approximately 50% found once. Sequenced input: NKG2D-high CD8+ T cells sorted from blood. The receptors were gathered from a human donor with alopecia areata.

This clone was detected once. This chain uses TRBV5-1 with TRBJ1-1; D remains unclear. The CDR3 totals 14 residues. The V end was cut by 4 bases, the J end by 2 bases, with 12 bases between. Germline CDR1 reads SGHRS; CDR2 reads YFSETQ. The CDR3 DNA reads TGCGCCAGCAGCCCGAGGGAGATCAACACTGAAGCTTTCTTT. Amino acid sequence: CASSPREINTEAFF.

This clone occurred a few times. DNA of the CDR3: TGCAGCGCCCCGGGGCGGGCAGATACGCAGTATTTT. Encoded protein: CSAPGRADTQYF. The V and J genes are TRBV29-1 and TRBJ2-3; D is possibly TRBD1 or TRBD2 (5 bases each). Germline assignment: CDR1 SQVTM and CDR2 ANQGSEA. The CDR3 is 12 amino acids. V gave up 7 bases and J gave up 4 bases, with 12 bases separating them.

The V and J genes are TRBV5-1 and TRBJ1-2, with TRBD1 identical over 7 bases. There are 16 residues in the CDR3. Germline-derived CDR1 and CDR2 are SGHRS and YFSETQ. V was pared by 0 bases and J by 3 bases, with 8 bases of the junction left unmatched. DNA for the CDR3: TGCGCCAGCAGCTTGGCCGGGACAGCCGTCGACTATGGCTACACCTTC. This sequence encodes CASSLAGTAVDYGYTF.

The CDR3 DNA is TGTGCCAGCAGGGAACCGGGTTTTTCACCCAGAGCAGATACGCAGTATTTT. Its translation: CASREPGFSPRADTQYF. This rearrangement joins TRBV2 to TRBJ2-3; D is undetermined. There are 17 residues in the CDR3. The germline CDR1 and CDR2 sequences are SNHLY and FYNNEI. Trimming left V 6 bases short and J 4 bases short, with 23 bases between.

There are a few counts of this clone. This rearrangement joins TRBV28 to TRBJ2-1; 11 nucleotides agree with TRBD2. This CDR3 has 15 amino acids. Germline trimming cut 4 bases from V and 8 bases from J; bases unmatched to any gene: 7. The V gene's germline CDR1 is MDHEN and CDR2 SYDVKM. CDR3 loop: CASSYSGGDWDEQFF. CDR3 in DNA: TGTGCCAGCAGTTATAGCGGGGGGGATTGGGATGAGCAGTTCTTC.

The rearrangement links TRBV30 to TRBJ2-1, with TRBD2 matching 9 bases. With 4 bases clipped from V and 4 bases from J, the junction kept 5 bases outside the gene matches. Looked up from germline, CDR1 is GTSNPN and CDR2 is SVGIG (reference sequence). The CDR3 runs 14 residues. CDR3 loop: CAWKWLAGYNEQFF. Here the CDR3 DNA reads TGTGCCTGGAAATGGCTAGCGGGGTACAATGAGCAGTTCTTC.

The chain uses TRBV4-1 and TRBJ2-7, with unresolved D. This CDR3 spans 14 amino acids. V was shortened by 0 bases and J by 1 base, with 7 bases between the two germline ends. Germline CDR1 MGHRA, CDR2 YSYEKL. The CDR3 bases are TGCGCCAGCAGCCAAGATGAAGGTTCCTACGAGCAGTACTTC. Amino acids: CASSQDEGSYEQYF.

This clone was counted only a few times. This CDR3 is CASSSLTGTDTQYF. CDR3 nucleotide sequence: TGTGCCAGCAGCTCCTTGACAGGCACAGATACGCAGTATTTT. J is TRBJ2-3 and V is TRBV5-6, with D perhaps matching TRBD1 (5 bases). Germline V gene lookup returns CDR1 SGHDT and CDR2 YYEEEE. V lost 3 bases, J lost 1 base, and 9 bases lay in between. The CDR3 is 14 amino acids.

In this sample, this clone turned up a few times. V usage is TRBV5-1 and J usage is TRBJ2-1; D ambiguous. Trimming removed 2 bases from V and 1 base from J, with 19 bases in between. Germline lookup yields CDR1 SGHRS and CDR2 YFSETQ. The CDR3 totals 18 residues. The DNA of the CDR3 is TGCGCCAGCAGCTTCAACTCCGACTCCGGGCATTCCTACAATGAGCAGTTCTTC. Its protein is CASSFNSDSGHSYNEQFF. Variable domain in full (rest from reference TRBV5-1 and TRBJ2-1): KAGVTQTPRYLIKTRGQQVTLSCSPISGHRSVSWYQQTPGQGLQFLFEYFSETQRNKGNFPGRFSGRQFSNSRSEMNVSTLELGDSALYLCASSFNSDSGHSYNEQFFGPGTRLTVL.

The rearrangement links TRBV29-1 to TRBJ2-7; the D gene is possibly TRBD2 (5 bases). Germline V gene lookup returns CDR1 SQVTM and CDR2 ANQGSEA. The CDR3 length is 13 residues. V was trimmed by 4 bases and J by 0 bases, leaving 10 bases between them. In DNA form, the CDR3 reads TGCAGCGTTGGAATTGCGGGCTCCTACGAGCAGTACTTC. It yields the protein CSVGIAGSYEQYF.

The V call is TRBV5-1, the J call TRBJ1-1; no reliable D call. V gave up 3 bases and J gave up 0 bases, with 12 bases separating them. This CDR3 spans 15 amino acids. The V gene's germline CDR1 is SGHRS and CDR2 YFSETQ. The CDR3 loop reads CASSSNAELNTEAFF. Written as DNA, the CDR3 is TGCGCCAGCAGCTCCAATGCCGAGCTGAACACTGAAGCTTTCTTT.

V usage is TRBV11-2 and J usage is TRBJ2-7; 10 bases map to TRBD2. Per the germline V gene, CDR1 is SGHAT and CDR2 is FQNNGV. The V gene end was trimmed by 2 bases and the J gene end by 4 bases; junction bases not matched to a gene: 8. This CDR3 region has 16 residues. The CDR3 here is CASSLSLAGVKYEQYF. The CDR3 bases are TGTGCCAGCAGCTTATCCCTAGCGGGAGTGAAATACGAGCAGTACTTC. Variable domain in full (rest from reference TRBV11-2 and TRBJ2-7): EAGVAQSPRYKIIEKRQSVAFWCNPISGHATLYWYQQILGQGPKLLIQFQNNGVVDDSQLPKDRFSAERLKGVDSTLKIQPAKLEDSAVYLCASSLSLAGVKYEQYFGPGTRLTVT.

Points on this clone: The limits of the CDR3 on the DNA are not certain, so only TCRdb's listed CDR3 is given. The chain has TRBV27 and TRBJ2-7; the table's D call of TRBD1 was not tested on the DNA. The CDR3 length equals 15 residues, ends included. The V gene's germline CDR1 is MNHEY and CDR2 SMNVEV (reference sequence). Here the CDR3 reads CASSSAPGQPYEQYF.

The chain recombines TRBV9 with TRBJ2-1; TRBD1 aligns across 8 bases. The CDR3 loop spans 14 amino acids. Looked up from germline, CDR1 is SGDLS and CDR2 is YYNGEE. V dropped 3 bases and J dropped 3; count of bases not matched to a gene: 2. CDR3 residues: CASSATGDYNEQFF. As DNA, the CDR3 is TGTGCCAGCAGCGCGACAGGGGACTACAATGAGCAGTTCTTC.

V usage is TRBV6-5 and J usage is TRBJ2-1, with 16 nucleotides matching TRBD2. Losses at the gene ends were 10 bases for V and 7 bases for J; bases not matched to a gene: 7. This CDR3 spans 15 amino acids. CDR1 and CDR2 (germline): MNHEY, SVGAGI. The CDR3 sequence: CAIGTSGGARNEQFF. CDR3 DNA sequence: TGTGCCATCGGGACTAGCGGGGGGGCCCGTAATGAGCAGTTCTTC.

The rearrangement joins TRBV4-3 to TRBJ1-2; the match to TRBD1 covers 7 bases. With V trimmed by 4 bases and J by 13 bases, 12 bases remained unmatched. CDR1 is LGHNA, CDR2 YSLEER, per germline. This CDR3 contains 13 residues. CDR3 DNA: TGCGCCAGCAGCCCCCCCTCACCGGGACAGACCACCTTC. This encodes CASSPPSPGQTTF.

A few counts support this clone. The chain uses TRBV29-1 and TRBJ2-1; TRBD2 matches at 9 bases. Germline V gives CDR1 SQVTM, CDR2 ANQGSEA. This CDR3 region has 14 residues. Losses at the gene ends were 6 bases for V and 5 bases for J; bases not matched to a gene: 8. CDR3 in amino acids: CSVGGLAYHNEQFF. The CDR3 DNA reads as TGCAGCGTGGGAGGACTAGCGTACCACAATGAGCAGTTCTTC.

The genes are TRBV4-1 and TRBJ1-2, with D possibly TRBD1 on 6 matching bases. The CDR3 contains 14 residues. Germline loops: CDR1 MGHRA, CDR2 YSYEKL. V was pared by 0 bases and J by 8 bases, with 13 bases between. The chain's CDR3 is CASSQDGGGLGYTF. The CDR3 region has the DNA TGCGCCAGCAGCCAAGATGGAGGGGGGCTCGGCTACACCTTC.

J is TRBJ2-3 and V is TRBV28; 7 bases agree with TRBD1. Trimming removed 5 bases from V and 0 bases from J; junction bases left unmatched: 2. CDR1 is MDHEN, CDR2 SYDVKM, per germline. The CDR3 totals 14 residues. In DNA, the CDR3 is TGTGCCAGCAGTGACAGGGCGAGCACAGATACGCAGTATTTT. Translated, it gives CASSDRASTDTQYF.

This chain links TRBV2 with TRBJ2-3, with D tentatively TRBD2 (6 bases). The germline V gene encodes CDR1 SNHLY and CDR2 FYNNEI. CDR3 length equals 15 residues. Trimming pared 4 bases from V and 3 bases from J, leaving 14 bases between. The CDR3 is CASSVGGYETDTQYF. Written as DNA, the CDR3 is TGTGCCAGCAGTGTCGGAGGGTATGAGACAGATACGCAGTATTTT.

The V call is TRBV7-2, the J call TRBJ1-1, with 7 bases aligning to TRBD1. With 4 bases clipped from V and 1 base from J, the junction kept 6 bases outside the gene matches. The CDR3 loop spans 15 amino acids. Germline V CDR1 and CDR2: SGHTA, FQGNSA. For the CDR3, the DNA is TGTGCCAGCAGCTCCATGACAGGGTCGAACACTGAAGCTTTCTTT. Its protein product is CASSSMTGSNTEAFF.

This rearrangement joins TRBV7-2 to TRBJ2-5; 8 bases agree with TRBD2. The CDR3 is 16 amino acids. Trimming at V came to 5 bases and at J to 3 bases, leaving 11 bases not matched to a gene. Germline values: CDR1 SGHTA, CDR2 FQGNSA. The CDR3 reads CASSRTSGREKETQYF. In DNA, the CDR3 is TGTGCCAGCAGCCGAACTAGCGGACGGGAAAAAGAGACCCAGTACTTC.

The V gene is TRBV29-1, the J gene TRBJ2-7, with 8 bases lining up with TRBD2. The CDR3 has 14 residues. After removal of 4 bases from V and 7 bases from J, the junction contained 12 bases not matched to a gene. Germline values: CDR1 SQVTM, CDR2 ANQGSEA. In nucleotides, the CDR3 is TGCAGCGTTGTTTGGATTAGCGGGGCGGGGGAGCAGTACTTC. The encoded protein is CSVVWISGAGEQYF.

A few counts support this clone. The chain links TRBV28 to TRBJ2-5, with no clear D. CDR1 is MDHEN, CDR2 SYDVKM, per germline. This CDR3 has 13 residues. Trimming stripped 4 bases from V and 1 base from J, with 7 bases between. CDR3 sequence (DNA): TGTGCCAGCAGTTCAGGTAGCCAAGAGACCCAGTACTTC. Encoded protein: CASSSGSQETQYF. Full variable domain (outside the CDR3, taken from reference TRBV28 and TRBJ2-5): DVKVTQSSRYLVKRTGEKVFLECVQDMDHENMFWYRQDPGLGLRLIYFSYDVKMKEKGDIPEGYSVSREKKERFSLILESASTNQTSMYLCASSSGSQETQYFGPGTRLLVL.

This clone occurred a few times. This chain links TRBV19 with TRBJ1-5; D uncertain. Germline V gives CDR1 LNHDA, CDR2 SQIVND (reference sequence). CDR3 size: 17 residues. Trimming removed 0 bases at V and 0 bases at J, with 12 bases between. CDR3: CASSIDEYSDSNQPQHF. Written as DNA, the CDR3 is TGTGCCAGTAGTATAGATGAGTACTCCGATAGCAATCAGCCCCAGCATTTT. Combining the CDR3 with reference TRBV19 and TRBJ1-5 gives the whole variable domain DGGITQSPKYLFRKEGQNVTLSCEQNLNHDAMYWYRQDPGQGLRLIYYSQIVNDFQKGDIAEGYSVSREKKESFPLTVTSAQKNPTAFYLCASSIDEYSDSNQPQHFGDGTRLSIL.

This chain joins TRBV29-1 and TRBJ2-5, with 10 bases identical to TRBD2. CDR1 is SQVTM, CDR2 ANQGSEA, per germline. Trimming cost V 4 bases and J 5 bases; bases outside gene matches: 10. This CDR3 spans 15 amino acids. CDR3 loop: CSVGGTLSGRETQYF. As DNA, the CDR3 is TGCAGCGTTGGGGGGACACTTAGCGGGAGGGAGACCCAGTACTTC.

The rearrangement uses TRBV2 and TRBJ2-1; 7 bases agree with TRBD2. V was clipped by 6 bases and J by 7 bases; unmatched bases: 9. Germline V gene lookup returns CDR1 SNHLY and CDR2 FYNNEI. The CDR3 sequence is 14 residues long. CDR3 bases: TGTGCCAGCAGGAGGTGGGGAGGGGAAAATGAGCAGTTCTTC. It translates to CASRRWGGENEQFF.

The V and J genes are TRBV5-4 and TRBJ2-5, with D possibly matching TRBD2 (6 bases). Germline V lookup: CDR1 SGHNT, CDR2 YYREEE (reference sequence). V was cut by 3 bases and J by 5 bases, with 14 bases left in between. This CDR3 region has 14 residues. The CDR3 nucleotides read TGTGCCAGCAGCTCTGACGGAGGGTTGGAGACCCAGTACTTC. Translated: CASSSDGGLETQYF.

The V gene is TRBV29-1, the J gene TRBJ2-3; no clear D. The germline V and J ends were trimmed by 3 bases and 0 bases, with 16 bases remaining between them. The germline V gene has CDR1 SQVTM and CDR2 ANQGSEA. The CDR3 consists of 16 residues. The CDR3 here is CSVDPPGRASTDTQYF. DNA of the CDR3: TGCAGCGTTGACCCCCCCGGAAGGGCTAGCACAGATACGCAGTATTTT.

This clone has a handful of counts. The junction shows a germline mismatch at one end, possibly a read error. The chain joins TRBV28 to TRBJ2-7; 10 bases agree with TRBD1. Germline V gene lookup returns CDR1 MDHEN and CDR2 SYDVKM. The CDR3 is 11 residues long. The DNA for the CDR3 is TGTGCCAGCACCGGGACAGGGGTTGCGGACTTC. This codes for CASTGTGVADF.